One sample yielded the 7 T cell receptor beta chains listed below, sequenced in a study of Graves' ophthalmopathy and Graves' hyperthyroidism (dated by TCRdb to the late 2010s). Sequencing instrument: Illumina HiSeq 2000. TCR beta CDR3 regions were amplified from RNA transcripts for repertoire sequencing. HTBI primers and the Qiagen OneStep RT-PCR kit were used in a first-round RT-PCR, which was followed by a second-round multiplex PCR, size selection and purification. TCRdb itself trimmed the public reads at Q25 with fastp, ran MiXCR and retained productive beta chains. Each record represents a unique CDR3 protein, reported with the most common genes and DNA among its rows. Counted in this sample were around 1.1 million distinct CDR3 sequences; about 35% of them appeared once. 11% of the sample rests with the top ten. What was sequenced was peripheral blood or thyroid tissue (not recorded which). The receptors shown here come from an adult man with Graves' hyperthyroidism.

This clonotype has at least ten counts. The chain couples TRBV20-1 to TRBJ2-7; 10 bases agree with TRBD1. The V and J ends lost 4 bases and 5 bases, in that order; junction bases with no gene match: 8. This CDR3 contains 14 residues. CDR1 and CDR2 (germline): DFQATT, SNEGSKA (reference sequence). CDR3 residues: CSAIPDRGVNEQYF. CDR3 DNA sequence: TGCAGTGCTATCCCGGACAGGGGGGTGAACGAGCAGTACTTC.

This clonotype was observed many times. This chain links TRBV29-1 with TRBJ1-3; no clear D. The CDR3 length is 14 residues. Germline V gene sequence: CDR1 SQVTM, CDR2 ANQGSEA. Trimming took 3 bases from V and 1 from J, leaving 10 bases between them. The chain's CDR3 is CSVERLGSGNTIYF. The CDR3 region has the DNA TGCAGCGTTGAGCGATTAGGTTCTGGAAACACCATATATTTT.

This clonotype was observed a few times. This chain joins TRBV10-2 and TRBJ1-3; a possible D gene is TRBD1 (5 bases). Per the germline V gene, CDR1 is WSHSY and CDR2 is SAAADI. The CDR3 totals 14 residues. Trimming removed 2 bases from V and 2 bases from J, with 7 bases in between. The CDR3 DNA sequence: TGCGCCAGCAGTGAGGGGGCGCCTGGAAACACCATATATTTT. Its protein product is CASSEGAPGNTIYF.

This clonotype was counted ten times or more. This chain joins TRBV7-8 and TRBJ2-7; D is tentatively TRBD1 or TRBD2 (6 bases each). The V and J ends lost 2 bases and 3 bases respectively, with 11 bases between them. Germline CDR1 reads SGHVS; CDR2 reads FQNEAQ. The CDR3 has 14 residues. In DNA, the CDR3 is TGTGCCAGCAGCTTACAAGGAGGGGGCTACGAGCAGTACTTC. Its translation: CASSLQGGGYEQYF.

The rearrangement links TRBV2 to TRBJ1-2; D may be TRBD1 (6 bases). The CDR3 consists of 13 residues. Germline V gene sequence: CDR1 SNHLY, CDR2 FYNNEI. The CDR3 coding sequence is TGTGCTACACCGACAGGAGGGAACTATGGCTACACCTTC. Translating it yields CATPTGGNYGYTF. The whole variable domain, remainder taken from reference TRBV2 and TRBJ1-2, is EPEVTQTPSHQVTQMGQEVILRCVPISNHLYFYWYRQILGQKVEFLVSFYNNEISEKSEIFDDQFSVERPDGSNFTLKIRSTKLEDSAMYFCATPTGGNYGYTFGSGTRLTVV.

For this clonotype: A read error is possible here, since a much larger clone lies one base away. J is TRBJ2-7 and V is TRBV20-1; D unclear. CDR3 length: 13 amino acids. Germline V gene lookup returns CDR1 DFQATT and CDR2 SNEGSKA (reference sequence). CDR3 in DNA: TGCAATGCCCCTCCCTTTGGGTACTACGAGCAGTACTTC. It encodes CNAPPFGYYEQYF.

This clonotype was seen at least ten times. The CDR3 here is CAISNEGYTEAFF. The DNA of the CDR3 is TGTGCCATCAGCAACGAGGGGTACACTGAAGCTTTCTTT. This rearrangement joins TRBV10-3 to TRBJ1-1; D may be TRBD1 (5 bases). Germline assignment: CDR1 ENHRY and CDR2 SYGVKD. V lost 6 bases to trimming and J lost 3 bases, with 11 bases between them. The CDR3 has 13 amino acids.